The TCR beta chain under discussion was sequenced for a study of blood T cell repertoires in COVID-19. Across the whole study: From T cells, B-cell-depleted T cells, or PBMCs came the material, which was cDNA or gDNA.

Produced via immunoSEQ multiplex PCR; TCRdb's table is partial and in-frame only. The sample shows some 150,000 clones, 89% of them seen only once. There are 15 residues in the CDR3. J gave up 3 bases and V 4 bases, and 3 bases lay outside the gene matches. CDR1 and CDR2 from the germline V gene are MGHRA and YSYEKL. Sample: PBMCs or T cells enriched from blood (not recorded which). The chain links TRBV4-1 to TRBJ2-7; 13 nucleotides agree with TRBD2. This receptor was identified in a woman aged 18 to 35 who had recovered from COVID-19. The CDR3 protein is CASSRGLAGVYEQYF. CDR3 in DNA: TGCGCCAGCAGCCGAGGACTAGCGGGAGTCTACGAGCAGTACTTC.